The 32 T cell receptor beta chains below were found in one sample sequenced in a study of blood T cell repertoires in COVID-19. Produced via immunoSEQ multiplex PCR; TCRdb's table is partial and in-frame only. The table has under 300,000 clones, more than 80% seen once; the top ten hold approximately 2.5%. The sample taken for sequencing was PBMCs or T cells enriched from blood (not recorded which). These receptors were collected from a woman aged 18 to 35 who had recovered from COVID-19.

The rearrangement joins TRBV5-1 to TRBJ1-5; D possibly corresponds to TRBD1 (6 bases). Germline V gene data show CDR1 as SGHRS and CDR2 as YFSETQ. The CDR3 covers 15 residues. V was trimmed by 4 bases and J by 1 base, leaving 12 bases between them. In DNA form, the CDR3 reads TGCGCCAGCAGCCTGGAAGGGGGAAGCAATCAGCCCCAGCATTTT. It encodes CASSLEGGSNQPQHF.

The rearrangement links TRBV7-9 to TRBJ2-7; 7 bases line up with TRBD1. Germline V gene data show CDR1 as SEHNR and CDR2 as FQNEAQ (reference sequence). The V segment lost 5 bases and the J segment 5 bases; nucleotides outside the gene matches: 9. CDR3 length equals 14 residues. The CDR3 is CASSPGRGLDEQYF. CDR3 DNA: TGTGCCAGCAGCCCGGGAAGGGGGCTGGACGAGCAGTACTTC.

This chain links TRBV5-1 with TRBJ1-5; D is uncertain. CDR3 length: 16 residues. CDR1 and CDR2 from the germline V gene are SGHRS and YFSETQ. V was clipped by 0 bases and J by 0 bases, with 10 bases between them. CDR3 DNA: TGCGCCAGCAGCTTGGATGGGCAGAATAGCAATCAGCCCCAGCATTTT. Translated: CASSLDGQNSNQPQHF.

The rearrangement links TRBV7-6 to TRBJ1-4, with D unresolved. Trimming took off 6 bases at V and 1 base at J, with 6 bases between the two ends. Looked up from germline, CDR1 is SGHVS and CDR2 is FNYEAQ. The CDR3 length is 13 residues. The CDR3 bases are TGTGCCAGCAGTATCAGAACTAATGAAAAACTGTTTTTT. This translates into CASSIRTNEKLFF.

J is TRBJ1-1 and V is TRBV29-1; possible D gene TRBD1, 6 bases. The CDR3 totals 13 residues. Trimming shortened V by 6 bases and J by 4 bases, and 15 bases separated the two germline ends. Per germline, CDR1 SQVTM and CDR2 ANQGSEA. As DNA, the CDR3 is TGCAGCGTCGAGGGGGTACTGGGCACTGAAGCTTTCTTT. It yields the protein CSVEGVLGTEAFF. The whole variable domain, remainder taken from reference TRBV29-1 and TRBJ1-1, is SAVISQKPSRDICQRGTSLTIQCQVDSQVTMMFWYRQQPGQSLTLIATANQGSEATYESGFVIDKFPISRPNLTFSTLTVSNMSPEDSSIYLCSVEGVLGTEAFFGQGTRLTVV.

CDR3 DNA: TGTGCCAGCAGCGCCGAAGACAGGCGAAACACCATATATTTT. Amino acid sequence: CASSAEDRRNTIYF. The chain combines TRBV7-8 with TRBJ1-3; TRBD1 is a possible D gene (6 bases). From germline, CDR1 is SGHVS and CDR2 FQNEAQ. V shed 5 bases and J shed 5 bases, with 13 bases lying between them. The CDR3 is 14 residues long. The full variable domain, with the rest looked up from reference TRBV7-8 and TRBJ1-3, is GAGVSQSPRYKVAKRGQDVALRCDPISGHVSLFWYQQALGQGPEFLTYFQNEAQLDKSGLPSDRFFAERPEGSVSTLKIQRTQQEDSAVYLCASSAEDRRNTIYFGEGSWLTVV.

Worth noting for this clone: An end of the junction differs from the germline gene, which may be a read error. The gene calls are TRBV14 and TRBJ1-2; 7 bases fit TRBD1. CDR3 size: 12 residues. Germline lookup yields CDR1 SGHDN and CDR2 FVKESK. The CDR3 protein is CASSQEGGQPLF. The CDR3 DNA reads TGTGCCAGCAGCCAAGAGGGGGGACAGCCCCTCTTC.

This chain links TRBV7-9 with TRBJ1-1; D ambiguous. Germline CDR1 SEHNR, CDR2 FQNEAQ (reference sequence). The CDR3 is 13 amino acids. CDR3 nucleotides: TGTGGAGGCGGGGAAGGAGGGTTCACTGAAGCTTTCTTT. This gives the protein CGGGEGGFTEAFF.

V and J are TRBV6-2 or TRBV6-3 and TRBJ2-1; 8 bases are shared with TRBD2. Germline CDR1 and CDR2: MNHEY and SVGEGT. Germline trimming cut 5 bases from V and 5 bases from J; bases unmatched to any gene: 17. CDR3 size: 18 residues. The CDR3 reads CASSPGPGLVRWNNEQFF. CDR3 sequence (DNA): TGTGCCAGCAGTCCCGGACCGGGACTAGTAAGATGGAACAATGAGCAGTTCTTC.

This rearrangement joins TRBV7-3 to TRBJ2-2; 10 bases fit TRBD1. Germline CDR1 reads SGHTA; CDR2 reads FQGTGA. There are 15 residues in the CDR3. V dropped 4 bases and J dropped 5; count of bases not matched to a gene: 4. The CDR3: CASSSGTGETGELFF. The DNA for the CDR3 is TGTGCCAGCAGCTCCGGGACAGGGGAGACCGGGGAGCTGTTTTTT.

The chain has TRBV5-1 and TRBJ1-6, with unresolved D. This CDR3 is built from 14 residues. Trimming took 4 bases from V and 8 from J, leaving 13 bases between them. Germline V CDR1 and CDR2: SGHRS, YFSETQ. The CDR3 coding sequence is TGCGCCAGCAGCCGGATTACTAAGGATTCACCCCTCCACTTT. Protein product: CASSRITKDSPLHF.

The CDR3 DNA sequence: TGTGCCAGCAGTCTGGCAGGGGGCAATTCACCCCTCCACTTT. This sequence encodes CASSLAGGNSPLHF. The chain uses TRBV28 and TRBJ1-6; 8 nucleotides match TRBD1. CDR3 length equals 14 residues. Germline lookup yields CDR1 MDHEN and CDR2 SYDVKM. The ends lost 5 bases at V and 7 bases at J; junction bases unmatched: 4.

In its sample, this clone was seen once. The rearrangement uses TRBV7-2 and TRBJ1-4; D remains unclear. CDR1 SGHTA and CDR2 FQGNSA come from the germline V gene. The CDR3 is 16 residues long. Trimming shortened V by 0 bases and J by 4 bases, and 12 bases separated the two germline ends. CDR3 sequence: CASSLALWQVNEKLFF. CDR3 in DNA: TGTGCCAGCAGCTTAGCGCTGTGGCAAGTTAATGAAAAACTGTTTTTT.

The CDR3 spells CASTSGLFLGNTIYF. The CDR3 DNA reads TGTGCCAGTACCTCAGGGCTTTTTCTGGGAAACACCATATATTTT. The V gene is TRBV19, the J gene TRBJ1-3; maybe TRBD1 (5 bases). The V and J ends lost 7 bases and 4 bases respectively, with 17 bases between them. Germline CDR1 is LNHDA and CDR2 is SQIVND (reference sequence). This CDR3 comprises 15 residues. Variable domain in full (rest from reference TRBV19 and TRBJ1-3): DGGITQSPKYLFRKEGQNVTLSCEQNLNHDAMYWYRQDPGQGLRLIYYSQIVNDFQKGDIAEGYSVSREKKESFPLTVTSAQKNPTAFYLCASTSGLFLGNTIYFGEGSWLTVV.

The chain links TRBV5-1 to TRBJ2-7; D might be TRBD2 (5 bases). This CDR3 region has 14 residues. CDR1 is SGHRS, CDR2 YFSETQ, per germline. V dropped 1 base and J dropped 0 bases, with 8 bases sitting between them. The CDR3: CASSLSGSSYEQYF. The CDR3 coding sequence is TGCGCCAGCAGCTTGTCGGGGTCCTCCTACGAGCAGTACTTC. Variable domain in full (rest from reference TRBV5-1 and TRBJ2-7): KAGVTQTPRYLIKTRGQQVTLSCSPISGHRSVSWYQQTPGQGLQFLFEYFSETQRNKGNFPGRFSGRQFSNSRSEMNVSTLELGDSALYLCASSLSGSSYEQYFGPGTRLTVT.

The rearrangement uses TRBV29-1 and TRBJ1-1, with TRBD1 matching over 8 bases. Per germline, CDR1 SQVTM and CDR2 ANQGSEA. CDR3 length: 12 residues. V was pared by 6 bases and J by 10 bases, with 10 bases of the junction left unmatched. The CDR3 here is CSVQTGGFGAFF. The CDR3 region has the DNA TGCAGCGTCCAAACAGGGGGATTTGGAGCTTTCTTT.

V usage is TRBV12-3 or TRBV12-4 and J usage is TRBJ2-1; D is unclear. V was shortened by 6 bases and J by 8 bases, with 8 bases between the two germline ends. The CDR3 extends over 11 amino acids. DNA of the CDR3: TGTGCCAGCAGGGAGATAGATGAGCAGTTCTTC. It specifies CASREIDEQFF.

This chain uses TRBV28 with TRBJ1-2; possibly TRBD1 for D (5 bases). Trimming cost V 2 bases and J 0 bases, with 16 bases left between them. The V gene's germline CDR1 is MDHEN and CDR2 SYDVKM. The CDR3 covers 17 residues. The chain's CDR3 is CASSLVGHLKANYGYTF. For the CDR3, the DNA is TGTGCCAGCAGTTTAGTCGGACATCTTAAAGCTAACTATGGCTACACCTTC.

J is TRBJ2-3 and V is TRBV6-1; 9 bases agree with TRBD2. This CDR3 is 16 amino acids long. CDR1 is MNHNS and CDR2 is SASEGT in the germline V gene. The trim removed 3 bases at V and 0 bases at J, leaving 4 bases unmatched. CDR3 DNA sequence: TGTGCCAGCAGTGACCAGCGGGGGGCGAGCACAGATACGCAGTATTTT. Protein product: CASSDQRGASTDTQYF.

The chain joins TRBV7-2 to TRBJ1-6; perhaps TRBD1 as D (5 bases). Between the trimmed V and J ends, which lost 3 bases and 7 bases, there was a span of 13 bases. Germline CDR1 and CDR2: SGHTA and FQGNSA. The CDR3 runs 15 residues. CDR3 sequence (DNA): TGTGCCAGCAGCTTCACAGGATTACAGAATTCACCCCTCCACTTT. Its translation is CASSFTGLQNSPLHF.

The gene calls are TRBV27 and TRBJ1-2; D ambiguous. The germline V gene encodes CDR1 MNHEY and CDR2 SMNVEV (reference sequence). The V end was cut by 3 bases, the J end by 3 bases, with 14 bases between. The CDR3 is 15 residues long. The chain's CDR3 is CASSLKSRSDYGYTF. For the CDR3, the DNA is TGTGCCAGCAGTTTGAAGTCCAGAAGCGACTATGGCTACACCTTC.

The V and J genes are TRBV11-2 and TRBJ1-2; 7 bases align to TRBD1. CDR1 SGHAT and CDR2 FQNNGV come from the germline V gene. The V gene end was trimmed by 2 bases and the J gene end by 5 bases; junction bases not matched to a gene: 2. This CDR3 comprises 13 residues. DNA for the CDR3: TGTGCCAGCAGCTTACAGGGGGATTATGGCTACACCTTC. As protein: CASSLQGDYGYTF.

This chain links TRBV6-1 with TRBJ1-1, with 8 bases that match TRBD1. CDR3 length: 17 residues. V trimming: 2 bases; J trimming: 3 bases; junction bases outside the gene matches: 11. Germline lookup yields CDR1 MNHNS and CDR2 SASEGT. CDR3: CASSEPPGGMVDTEAFF. DNA of the CDR3: TGTGCCAGCAGTGAACCACCAGGGGGCATGGTGGACACTGAAGCTTTCTTT.

The V call is TRBV6-5, the J call TRBJ2-2, with 9 bases fitting TRBD2. Germline CDR1 MNHEY, CDR2 SVGAGI. The CDR3 totals 16 residues. With 4 bases clipped from V and 0 bases from J, the junction kept 3 bases outside the gene matches. CDR3 in amino acids: CASSSQRGANTGELFF. CDR3 in DNA: TGTGCCAGCAGTTCGCAGCGGGGGGCGAACACCGGGGAGCTGTTTTTT.

The J gene is TRBJ2-1, the V gene TRBV12-1; TRBD2 is the table's D call and was not checked against the DNA. TRBV12-1 is assigned pseudogene status. The CDR3 runs to 13 residues. CDR3 amino acids: CASSLAPPNEQFF. Here the CDR3 DNA reads TGTGCCAGCAGCCTAGCCCCCCCCAATGAGCAGTTCTTC.

The rearrangement uses TRBV6-5 and TRBJ1-2, with D perhaps TRBD1 (5 bases). The V and J ends lost 9 bases and 6 bases respectively, with 14 bases between them. The germline V gene has CDR1 MNHEY and CDR2 SVGAGI. The CDR3 consists of 12 residues. CDR3 loop: CARSRVLNGYTF. The DNA for the CDR3 is TGTGCCAGGAGCAGGGTCCTTAATGGCTACACCTTC.

CDR3 sequence: CASSLQTGSTEAFF. For the CDR3, the DNA is TGTGCCAGCAGCTTACAAACAGGGTCCACTGAAGCTTTCTTT. This chain uses TRBV11-2 with TRBJ1-1; D is possibly TRBD1 (6 bases). Trimming left V 2 bases short and J 4 bases short, with 11 bases between. This CDR3 spans 14 amino acids. In germline, CDR1 is SGHAT, CDR2 FQNNGV.

The CDR3 bases are TGTGCCAGCACCCGAGTGGGCCCTGGAAACACCATATATTTT. Translating gives CASTRVGPGNTIYF. This chain links TRBV11-2 with TRBJ1-3; D not certain. V was clipped by 7 bases and J by 2 bases, with 12 bases between them. The CDR3 consists of 14 residues. The germline V gene encodes CDR1 SGHAT and CDR2 FQNNGV.

This chain joins TRBV5-5 and TRBJ2-3; D is ambiguous. This CDR3 has 18 residues. V gave up 4 bases and J gave up 0 bases, with 21 bases separating them. CDR1 is SGHKS and CDR2 is YYEKEE in the germline V gene (reference sequence). Written as DNA, the CDR3 is TGTGCCAGCAGCCCCGATTTGATGGAGCGAGCTAGCACAGATACGCAGTATTTT. Residues: CASSPDLMERASTDTQYF.

The V and J genes are TRBV5-1 and TRBJ2-2, with TRBD1 matching over 9 bases. V trimming: 5 bases; J trimming: 6 bases; junction bases outside the gene matches: 2. Germline CDR1 is SGHRS and CDR2 is YFSETQ. The length of the CDR3 is 13 residues. CDR3: CASRGDRAGELFF. The CDR3 DNA follows: TGCGCCAGCAGGGGGGACAGGGCCGGGGAGCTGTTTTTT.

The chain joins TRBV28 to TRBJ1-2, with a tentative D call TRBD1 (6 bases). Germline CDR1 MDHEN, CDR2 SYDVKM. The germline V and J ends were trimmed by 3 bases and 6 bases, with 17 bases remaining between them. This CDR3 is 15 amino acids long. The CDR3 sequence: CASSFGFGGLNGYTF. CDR3 nucleotides: TGTGCCAGCAGTTTTGGCTTCGGGGGGCTTAATGGCTACACCTTC.

The chain is built from TRBV6-5 and TRBJ1-6; 9 nucleotides line up with TRBD1. V was pared by 5 bases and J by 7 bases, with 3 bases of the junction left unmatched. The CDR3 sequence is 14 residues long. The germline V gene encodes CDR1 MNHEY and CDR2 SVGAGI. The CDR3 bases are TGTGCCAGCAGTCGCGGACAGGGGAATTCACCCCTCCACTTT. Its protein product is CASSRGQGNSPLHF.